These T cell receptor beta chains were read from a single sample in a study of blood T cell repertoires in COVID-19. Profiling relied on immunoSEQ multiplex PCR, and the TCRdb table lists in-frame clones only, not all of them. There are around 150,000 clones in the sample; 87% occur only once, and 3% to 4.5% lies in the top ten. Input material: peripheral blood. The origin of the receptors is a woman in her fifties or sixties who had recovered from COVID-19. Both conserved end residues are part of each CDR3. The order of the fields is CDR3 length, V gene, J gene, D gene, clone size, CDR3 protein, CDR3 DNA. The D gene is left open where the match is weak. A clone size is listed for some rows: how often the clone was seen (once, few, many), or a class if it is expanded.

>16|TRBV5-1|TRBJ2-7|TRBD2|NA
CASSSGLAGGPYEQYF
TGCGCCAGCAGCTCGGGACTAGCGGGGGGCCCATACGAGCAGTACTTC
>15|TRBV7-8|TRBJ2-3|TRBD1|once
CASRPPGQSTDTQYF
TGTGCCAGCAGACCTCCGGGACAGAGCACAGATACGCAGTATTTT
>14|TRBV11-2|TRBJ2-1|TRBD2|NA
CASSLPPGLAEQFF
TGTGCCAGCAGCTTACCTCCGGGACTAGCGGAGCAGTTCTTC
>15|TRBV19|TRBJ2-7|TRBD2|NA
CASSTPGGGDYEQYF
TGTGCCAGTAGTACCCCCGGCGGGGGGGATTACGAGCAGTACTTC
>14|TRBV5-1|TRBJ2-5|NA|NA
CASSLGAAQETQYF
TGCGCCAGCAGCTTGGGGGCAGCACAAGAGACCCAGTACTTC
>13|TRBV11-2|TRBJ1-1|TRBD1|NA
CASSQNRGSEAFF
TGTGCCAGCAGCCAAAACAGGGGATCTGAAGCTTTCTTT
>14|TRBV6-2/TRBV6-3|TRBJ2-5|NA|NA
CASSRTGSKETQYF
TGTGCCAGCAGCCGTACAGGGAGCAAAGAGACCCAGTACTTC
>14|TRBV18|TRBJ2-3|NA|once
CASSPRGGRDTQYF
TGTGCCAGCTCACCACGTGGGGGCAGGGATACGCAGTATTTT
>16|TRBV5-4|TRBJ2-1|TRBD1|NA
CASSLSAGGTYNEQFF
TGTGCCAGCAGCTTGAGTGCAGGGGGAACCTACAATGAGCAGTTCTTC
>15|TRBV7-9|TRBJ1-6|NA|NA
CASNADSSYNSPLHF
TGTGCCAGCAACGCGGACAGCTCCTATAATTCACCCCTCCACTTT
>14|TRBV19|TRBJ1-2|NA|NA
CASSILRENYGYTF
TGTGCCAGTAGTATACTTCGGGAGAACTATGGCTACACCTTC
>18|TRBV10-3|TRBJ1-5|TRBD1|NA
CAISGGQGAVIGNQPQHF
TGTGCCATCAGTGGGGGACAGGGGGCTGTTATCGGCAATCAGCCCCAGCATTTT
>16|TRBV5-5|TRBJ2-5|NA|NA
CASSLRPSGGGETQYF
TGTGCCAGCAGCTTAAGGCCCTCCGGGGGTGGGGAGACCCAGTACTTC
>17|TRBV18|TRBJ1-2|NA|few
CASSPNLRELVDYGYTF
TGTGCCAGCTCACCGAACCTCCGTGAACTGGTGGACTATGGCTACACCTTC
>16|TRBV15|TRBJ2-5|TRBD2|NA
CATSRGDSGGQETQYF
TGTGCCACCAGCAGAGGGGATAGCGGGGGACAAGAGACCCAGTACTTC
>15|TRBV19|TRBJ1-3|TRBD1|few
CASSMGQGSGNTIYF
TGTGCCAGTAGTATGGGACAGGGTTCGGGAAACACCATATATTTT
>14|TRBV23-1|TRBJ1-5|NA|NA
CASSRDTSNQPQHF
TGCGCCAGCAGTCGGGACACTAGCAATCAGCCCCAGCATTTT
>15|TRBV6-1|TRBJ2-1|TRBD2|few
CASSEQTSVNVEQFF
TGTGCCAGCAGTGAACAAACTAGCGTCAACGTTGAGCAGTTCTTC
>14|TRBV29-1|TRBJ1-1|NA|NA
CSVLGGRGTTEAFF
TGCAGCGTCCTGGGGGGGCGCGGTACTACTGAAGCTTTCTTT
>16|TRBV4-1|TRBJ2-1|TRBD2|NA
CASSQDSGGGRNEQFF
TGCGCCAGCAGCCAAGATTCGGGCGGGGGGAGGAATGAGCAGTTCTTC
>15|TRBV28|TRBJ2-1|TRBD2|once
CASSLIAGAYNEQFF
TGTGCCAGCAGTCTAATAGCGGGGGCCTACAATGAGCAGTTCTTC
>15|TRBV10-3|TRBJ2-3|NA|once
CAISGSARVTDTQYF
TGTGCCATCAGTGGGTCGGCTAGAGTGACAGATACGCAGTATTTT
>13|TRBV9|TRBJ1-2|TRBD1|once
CASSPQGAYGYTF
TGTGCCAGCAGCCCACAGGGGGCTTATGGCTACACCTTC
>13|TRBV14|TRBJ1-6|NA|once
CASSPGSPSPLHF
TGTGCCAGCAGCCCCGGGTCACCTTCACCCCTCCACTTT
>14|TRBV5-1|TRBJ1-2|NA|NA
CASKSPGANYGYTF
TGCGCCAGCAAGTCTCCAGGGGCTAACTATGGCTACACCTTC
>15|TRBV5-1|TRBJ2-5|TRBD2|NA
CASSPVLADQETQYF
TGCGCCAGCTCTCCCGTACTAGCGGACCAAGAGACCCAGTACTTC
>15|TRBV6-5|TRBJ1-1|NA|NA
CASSYSIRGETEAFF
TGTGCCAGCAGTTACTCGATCCGGGGGGAAACTGAAGCTTTCTTT
>15|TRBV6-1|TRBJ1-2|NA|NA
CASSEYRTALYGYTF
TGTGCCAGCAGTGAATACAGGACAGCACTCTATGGCTACACCTTC
>13|TRBV30|TRBJ1-5|NA|NA
CAWSTASNQPQHF
TGTGCCTGGAGTACTGCGAGCAATCAGCCCCAGCATTTT
>14|TRBV9|TRBJ1-4|NA|NA
CASSPLGGYEKLFF
TGTGCCAGCAGCCCTTTAGGAGGGTATGAAAAACTGTTTTTT
>16|TRBV27|TRBJ2-1|TRBD2|NA
CASSSLAGGDYNEQFF
TGTGCCAGCAGTTCGCTAGCGGGGGGGGACTACAATGAGCAGTTCTTC
>14|TRBV7-2|TRBJ1-2|TRBD1|NA
CASSLPGQGYGYTF
TGTGCCAGCAGCTTACCAGGACAGGGCTATGGCTACACCTTC
>14|TRBV2|TRBJ1-2|TRBD1|NA
CASSDDRGAGGYTF
TGTGCCAGCAGTGATGACAGGGGGGCGGGTGGCTACACCTTC
>15|TRBV30|TRBJ1-6|TRBD1|NA
CAWSLPGTGVSPLHF
TGTGCCTGGAGTCTTCCCGGGACAGGGGTTTCACCCCTCCACTTT
>12|TRBV6-5|TRBJ2-5|NA|NA
CASRTGMETQYF
TGTGCCAGCAGGACCGGGATGGAGACCCAGTACTTC
>13|TRBV30|TRBJ2-2|TRBD1|once
CAWSRGQTGELFF
TGTGCCTGGAGCAGGGGGCAGACCGGGGAGCTGTTTTTT
>13|TRBV6-6|TRBJ1-6|TRBD1|NA
CASTGQGGSPLHF
TGTGCCAGCACCGGACAGGGCGGATCACCCCTCCACTTT
>15|TRBV5-1|TRBJ2-3|NA|NA
CASSWARGAEDTQYF
TGCGCCAGCAGCTGGGCCAGGGGCGCCGAGGATACGCAGTATTTT
>14|TRBV5-5|TRBJ1-2|NA|NA
CASSLDRANYGYTF
TGTGCCAGCAGCTTGGACAGGGCCAACTATGGCTACACCTTC
>15|TRBV5-1|TRBJ1-2|TRBD1|NA
CASSLSGTGDYGYTF
TGCGCCAGCAGCCTGAGCGGGACAGGGGACTATGGCTACACCTTC
>13|TRBV7-8|TRBJ2-1|TRBD1|NA
CASSSRGTGFLFF
TGTGCCAGCAGCTCCCGGGGGACAGGGTTTTTGTTCTTC
>17|TRBV2|TRBJ1-4|NA|NA
CASSERRAVSFFEKLFF
TGTGCCAGCAGTGAGCGCAGGGCGGTCTCTTTCTTCGAAAAACTGTTTTTT
>15|TRBV5-1|TRBJ1-2|TRBD1|NA
CASSLGTGEDYGYTF
TGCGCCAGCAGCTTGGGGACAGGGGAGGACTATGGCTACACCTTC
>18|TRBV7-9|TRBJ2-2|TRBD1|NA
CASSLAIPDRGNTGELFF
TGTGCCAGCAGCTTAGCGATACCGGACAGGGGGAACACCGGGGAGCTGTTTTTT
>16|TRBV18|TRBJ2-1|TRBD2|NA
CASSPASGGLYNEQFF
TGTGCCAGCTCACCCGCTAGCGGGGGGTTGTACAATGAGCAGTTCTTC
>16|TRBV7-9|TRBJ2-5|TRBD2|NA
CASSFSGGAQQETQYF
TGTGCCAGCAGCTTCAGCGGGGGGGCTCAACAAGAGACCCAGTACTTC